Many counts were recorded for the clone carrying this T cell receptor (beta chain). Next came a second PCR, run for about 6 to 12 cycles, which used a sample-barcoded 5' primer along with a J-beta primer mix. TCRdb passed the 5' RACE reads through MiXCR, listing each CDR3 protein once. The table lists 600,000 or so distinct CDR3 sequences, over 20% of them singletons. The CDR3 spans 15 residues. Trimming took off 0 bases at V and 1 base at J, with 8 bases between the two ends. CDR1 SGHTA and CDR2 FQGNSA come from the germline V gene. This entry comes from a study of blood T cells in healthy people across ages.

The receptor's source is an older man in good health. The chain uses TRBV7-2 and TRBJ2-3; no clear D gene. The sequencing input was blood. The CDR3 nucleotides are TGTGCCAGCAGCTTAGCAGGGAAGGGCACAGATACGCAGTATTTT. It translates to CASSLAGKGTDTQYF.